This T cell receptor (beta chain) was obtained from a study of cytomegalovirus exposure and HLA in healthy donors. PCR primers comprised 60 Vbeta and 13 Jbeta primers. The repertoire was sequenced with immunoSEQ multiplex PCR; TCRdb's copy has only in-frame clones and lacks some. The table includes just over 95,000 clones, 60% to 85% detected once. This CDR3 region has 14 residues. From germline, CDR1 is ENHRY and CDR2 SYGVKD. The ends were cut back, 6 bases at V and 2 bases at J, with 10 bases in the middle. Material for sequencing was PBMCs. The chain links TRBV10-3 to TRBJ2-2; perhaps TRBD1 as D (6 bases). The receptor was isolated from a middle-aged woman in good health and CMV-seronegative. CDR3 loop: CAIRDSDNTGELFF. Here the CDR3 DNA reads TGTGCCATCAGGGACAGCGATAACACCGGGGAGCTGTTTTTT.